This TCR beta chain came from a study of T cell responses to AZD1222 COVID-19 vaccine (dated by TCRdb to the early 2020s). General notes on the study: AZD1222 recipients given second doses at about 4 weeks or at about 12 weeks were pooled, since spike-specific TCR depth and breadth were not found to differ between the two schedules. A total of 230 or so trial participants underwent TCR sequencing, of whom 207 received two doses of AZD1222 and 26 received two doses of the MenACWY control vaccine. Trial participants were enrolled by age into subgroups of 18-55, 56-69 and 70-plus years, and around 150, 28 and 57 TCR-sequenced participants, respectively, were included in these subgroups.

CDR1 and CDR2 are drawn from the germline V gene: KGHDR, SFDVKD. Inclusive of the bounding cysteine and phenylalanine, the CDR3 is 15 residues long. The only DNA kept is the CDR3, 45 bases in frame from the first base. The trim is 3 bases for V and 5 bases for J, with a gap of 14 bases between the germline ends. The sample's time point, from its label and the paper: baseline before first vaccination. Vaccinee samples were obtained from the UK trials COV001 and COV002, which included a single-blind randomized controlled phase 2/3 trial of AZD1222 (ChAdOx1 nCoV-19) in healthy adults. Trial participant PBMC samples were collected at day 0 and day 28 after the second dose for TCRbeta chain sequencing. Note on this clone: Its specific antigen is unknown. The input lacks base qualities; no much larger clone sits a single base away.

The CDR3 regions of human TCRbeta chains were analyzed by immunosequencing. The original methods were these. TCRs in the repertoires were compared against a reference library of SARS-CoV-2-specific TCRs that had been generated with the MIRA antigen-specificity platform. Breadth was defined as the fraction of unique TCRs that were SARS-CoV-2-associated, and depth was defined as the fraction of total T cells that were SARS-CoV-2-associated. Using the MIRA data, every spike-specific TCR was mapped to the spike region that the TCR reacted to and assigned to either a CD4 or a CD8 class. Log10-transformed breadth and depth values were compared by one-way ANOVA with Sidak's multiple comparisons tests. As stored in TCRdb, this immuneACCESS dataset retains in-frame rearrangements with V and J assigned. A fraction of the clones does not appear; measured against another copy, unresolved V genes explain less than half of the discrepancy, and the remainder lacks a known reason. The DNA was the basis for D and trimming; V, J and clone size are from that table. The table for this sample lists some 130,000 clones; approximately 91% of them were counted only once. The ten biggest clones cover 2.4% of the sample.

Overall results and qualifications from the work: Conclusions about previously exposed vaccinees were limited because only 6 or 7 AZD1222 recipients were SARS-CoV-2 seropositive at baseline. The 56-69-year group was small, and its depth increase did not reach significance, likely because of low power. Spike-specific TCR breadth and depth rose significantly after two AZD1222 doses compared with day 0 and with MenACWY recipients. Participants were mostly white British and included more females than males, and it was suggested by the authors that clonal diversity may have been underestimated. Because no day 14 peak-response samples were available, the repertoires could be characterized only after the peak T cell response. The whole spike protein was spanned by vaccine-associated CD4 TCRs, and dominant responses were seen in regions 160-218 and 743-854. Nearly half of unique spike-specific TCRs reportedly recognized epitopes outside regions mutated in the B.1.351 and B.1.1.7 variants.

This receptor was taken from an adult in good health. The chain is assembled from TRBV24-1 and TRBJ2-3; TRBD2 is possibly the D segment (6 matching bases). The sequences come from peripheral blood, collected on day 0 of AZD1222 vaccination. The nucleotide sequence reads TGTGCCACCAGTGATCCCCGCCGGGGAGGAGATACGCAGTATTTT. Its protein is CATSDPRRGGDTQYF.